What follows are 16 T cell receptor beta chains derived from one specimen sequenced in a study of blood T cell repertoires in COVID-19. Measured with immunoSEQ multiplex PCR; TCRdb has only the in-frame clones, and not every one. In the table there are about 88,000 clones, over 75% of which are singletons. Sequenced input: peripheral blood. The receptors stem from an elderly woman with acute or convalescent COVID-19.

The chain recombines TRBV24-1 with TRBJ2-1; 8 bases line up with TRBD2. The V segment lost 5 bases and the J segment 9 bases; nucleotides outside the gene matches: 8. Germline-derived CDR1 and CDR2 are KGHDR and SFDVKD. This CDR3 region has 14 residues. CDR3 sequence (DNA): TGTGCCACCAGTGCGTCGGGAGGGCACGGTGAGCAGTTCTTC. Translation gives CATSASGGHGEQFF.

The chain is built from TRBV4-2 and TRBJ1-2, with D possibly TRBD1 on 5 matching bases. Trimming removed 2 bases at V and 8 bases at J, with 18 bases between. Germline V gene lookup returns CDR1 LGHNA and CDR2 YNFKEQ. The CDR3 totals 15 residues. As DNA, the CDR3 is TGTGCCAGCAGCCAACCTCGACAGCCGAAAGTAGGCTACACCTTC. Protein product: CASSQPRQPKVGYTF.

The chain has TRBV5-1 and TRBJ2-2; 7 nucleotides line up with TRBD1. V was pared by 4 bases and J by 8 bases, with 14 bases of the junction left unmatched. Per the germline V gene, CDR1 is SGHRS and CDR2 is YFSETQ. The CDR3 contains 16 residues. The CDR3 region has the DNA TGCGCCAGCAGCCCTCGACAGGGTACTCAGGCAGGGGAGCTGTTTTTT. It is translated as CASSPRQGTQAGELFF.

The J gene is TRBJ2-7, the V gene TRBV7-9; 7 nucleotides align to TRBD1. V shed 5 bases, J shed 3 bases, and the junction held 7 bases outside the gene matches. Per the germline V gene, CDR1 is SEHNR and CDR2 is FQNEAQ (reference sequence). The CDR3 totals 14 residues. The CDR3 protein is CASSHRDRVYEQYF. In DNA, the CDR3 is TGTGCCAGCAGCCACCGGGACAGAGTCTACGAGCAGTACTTC. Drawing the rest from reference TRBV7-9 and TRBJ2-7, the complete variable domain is DTGVSQNPRHKITKRGQNVTFRCDPISEHNRLYWYRQTLGQGPEFLTYFQNEAQLEKSRLLSDRFSAERPKGSFSTLEIQRTEQGDSAMYLCASSHRDRVYEQYFGPGTRLTVT.

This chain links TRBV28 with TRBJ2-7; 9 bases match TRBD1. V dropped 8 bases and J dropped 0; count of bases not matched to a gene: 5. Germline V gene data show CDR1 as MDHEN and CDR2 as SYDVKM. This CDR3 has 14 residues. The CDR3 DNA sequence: TGTGCCAGCGTTGGGGACAGGGACTCCTACGAGCAGTACTTC. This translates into CASVGDRDSYEQYF.

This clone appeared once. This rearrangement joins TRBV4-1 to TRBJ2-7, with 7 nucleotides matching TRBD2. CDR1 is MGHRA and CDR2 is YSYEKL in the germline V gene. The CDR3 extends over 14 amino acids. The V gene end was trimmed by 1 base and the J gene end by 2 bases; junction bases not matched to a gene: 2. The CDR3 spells CASSQAGTTYEQYF. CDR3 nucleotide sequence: TGCGCCAGCAGCCAAGCTGGGACTACCTACGAGCAGTACTTC.

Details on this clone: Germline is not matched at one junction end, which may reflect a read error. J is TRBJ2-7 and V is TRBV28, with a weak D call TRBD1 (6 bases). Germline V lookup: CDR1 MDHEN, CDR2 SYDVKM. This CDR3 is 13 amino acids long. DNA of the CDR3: TGTGCCAGCAACAGGGATCCCGGCTACCAGCAGTACTTC. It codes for CASNRDPGYQQYF. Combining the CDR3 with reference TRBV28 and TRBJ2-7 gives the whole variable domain DVKVTQSSRYLVKRTGEKVFLECVQDMDHENMFWYRQDPGLGLRLIYFSYDVKMKEKGDIPEGYSVSREKKERFSLILESASTNQTSMYLCASNRDPGYQQYFGPGTRLTVT.

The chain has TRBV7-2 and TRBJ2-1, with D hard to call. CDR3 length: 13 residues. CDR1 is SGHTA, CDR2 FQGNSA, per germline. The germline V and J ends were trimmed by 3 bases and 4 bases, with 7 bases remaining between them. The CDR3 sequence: CASSFGRYNEQFF. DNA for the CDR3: TGTGCCAGCAGCTTCGGTAGATACAATGAGCAGTTCTTC.

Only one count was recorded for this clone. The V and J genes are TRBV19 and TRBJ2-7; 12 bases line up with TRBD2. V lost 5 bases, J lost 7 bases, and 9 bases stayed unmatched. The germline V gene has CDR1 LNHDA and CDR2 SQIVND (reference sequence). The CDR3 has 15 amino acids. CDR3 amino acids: CASSARLAGAGEQYF. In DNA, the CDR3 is TGTGCCAGTAGTGCCAGACTAGCGGGAGCTGGGGAGCAGTACTTC.

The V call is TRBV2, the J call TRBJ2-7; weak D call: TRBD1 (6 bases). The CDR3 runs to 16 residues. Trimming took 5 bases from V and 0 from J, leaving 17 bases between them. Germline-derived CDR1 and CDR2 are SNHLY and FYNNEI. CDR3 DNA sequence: TGTGCCAGCAGTCCAATCAGGGGCCCCAGCTCCTACGAGCAGTACTTC. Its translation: CASSPIRGPSSYEQYF.

CDR3 DNA sequence: TGCGCCAGCAGCTTCCTACAGGGAGGGGATACTGAAGCTTTCTTT. Translation: CASSFLQGGDTEAFF. V usage is TRBV5-1 and J usage is TRBJ1-1, with D possibly matching TRBD1 (6 bases). V lost 2 bases, J lost 5 bases, and 16 bases lay in between. CDR1 and CDR2 from the germline V gene are SGHRS and YFSETQ. CDR3 size: 15 residues.

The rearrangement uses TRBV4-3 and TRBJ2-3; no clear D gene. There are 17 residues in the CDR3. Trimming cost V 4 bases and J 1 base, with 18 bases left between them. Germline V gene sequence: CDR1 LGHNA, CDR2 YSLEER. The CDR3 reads CASSRAYTVTGTDTQYF. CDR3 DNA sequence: TGCGCCAGCAGCCGAGCTTATACCGTCACCGGCACAGATACGCAGTATTTT.

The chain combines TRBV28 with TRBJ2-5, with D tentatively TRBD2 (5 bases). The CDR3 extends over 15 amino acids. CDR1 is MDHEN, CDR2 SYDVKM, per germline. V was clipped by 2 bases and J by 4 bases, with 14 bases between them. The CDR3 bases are TGTGCCAGCAGTTTACTAGCCGGAGTCGGAGAGACCCAGTACTTC. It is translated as CASSLLAGVGETQYF.

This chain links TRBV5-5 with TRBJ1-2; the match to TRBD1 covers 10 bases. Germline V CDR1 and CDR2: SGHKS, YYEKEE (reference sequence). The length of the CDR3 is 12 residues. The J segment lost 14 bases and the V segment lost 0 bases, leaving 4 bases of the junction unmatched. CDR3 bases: TGTGCCAGCAGCTTGGCAGGGACAGGGGATACCTTC. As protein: CASSLAGTGDTF.

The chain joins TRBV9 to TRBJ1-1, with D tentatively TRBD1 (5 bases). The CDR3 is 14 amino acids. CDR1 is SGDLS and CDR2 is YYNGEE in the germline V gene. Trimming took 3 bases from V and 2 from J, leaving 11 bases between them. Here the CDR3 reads CASSGRQGNTEAFF. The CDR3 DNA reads TGTGCCAGCAGCGGACGCCAGGGTAACACTGAAGCTTTCTTT.

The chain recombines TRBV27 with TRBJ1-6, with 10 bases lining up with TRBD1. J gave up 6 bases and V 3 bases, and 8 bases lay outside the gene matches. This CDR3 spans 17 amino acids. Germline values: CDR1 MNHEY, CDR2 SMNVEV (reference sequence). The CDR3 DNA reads TGTGCCAGCAGTTTCCGGGACAGGGGTGCCTCTAATTCACCCCTCCACTTT. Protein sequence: CASSFRDRGASNSPLHF.